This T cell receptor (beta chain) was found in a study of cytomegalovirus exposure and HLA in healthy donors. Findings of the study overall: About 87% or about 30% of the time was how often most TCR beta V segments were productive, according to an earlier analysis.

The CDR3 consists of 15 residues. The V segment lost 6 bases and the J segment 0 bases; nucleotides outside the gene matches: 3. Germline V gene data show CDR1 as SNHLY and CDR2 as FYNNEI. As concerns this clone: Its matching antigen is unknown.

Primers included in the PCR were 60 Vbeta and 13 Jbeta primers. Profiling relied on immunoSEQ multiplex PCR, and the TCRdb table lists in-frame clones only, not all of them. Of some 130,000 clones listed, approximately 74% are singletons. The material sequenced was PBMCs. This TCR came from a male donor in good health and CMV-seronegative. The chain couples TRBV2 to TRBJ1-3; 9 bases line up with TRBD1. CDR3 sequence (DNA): TGTGCCAGCAGGGGGACAGGGACCTCTGGAAACACCATATATTTT. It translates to CASRGTGTSGNTIYF.